Shown below are 32 T cell receptor beta chains from a single sample sequenced in a study of T-cell memory formation after mild COVID-19. A single record per CDR3 protein comes from TCRdb applying MiXCR to the 5' RACE reads. Among roughly 130,000 distinct CDR3 sequences listed, over 15% were seen once. Sequences were obtained from PBMCs or a T cell subset sorted from them (not recorded which). The source is a man between 18 and 29 years old who had mild COVID-19 (a few samples of this study predate the infection). Cell type and time point are not known.

This clonotype occurred many times. This chain connects TRBV10-3 to TRBJ2-7, with 8 bases lining up with TRBD1. This CDR3 contains 16 residues. From germline, CDR1 is ENHRY and CDR2 SYGVKD. J gave up 1 base and V 1 base, and 6 bases lay outside the gene matches. CDR3 bases: TGTGCCATCAGTGAGTACAGGACAGGGCGTTCCTACGAGCAGTACTTC. Encoded protein: CAISEYRTGRSYEQYF.

This clonotype has just a few counts. The V and J genes are TRBV12-3 or TRBV12-4 and TRBJ2-2; D may be TRBD2 (6 bases). The ends were cut back, 5 bases at V and 6 bases at J, with 13 bases in the middle. The CDR3 has 14 amino acids. The CDR3 nucleotides are TGTGCCAGCAGTCCGATGACTAGACCCGGGGAGCTGTTTTTT. Translated, it gives CASSPMTRPGELFF.

The chain employs TRBV9 and TRBJ2-1, with TRBD1 identical over 8 bases. Losses at the gene ends were 3 bases for V and 2 bases for J; bases not matched to a gene: 4. This CDR3 comprises 15 residues. Germline values: CDR1 SGDLS, CDR2 YYNGEE. The DNA for the CDR3 is TGTGCCAGCAGCGCCAGGACAGGGCCCTACAATGAGCAGTTCTTC. Residues: CASSARTGPYNEQFF.

This clonotype turned up a few times. The V gene is TRBV20-1, the J gene TRBJ1-2; weak D call: TRBD1 (5 bases). There are 15 residues in the CDR3. Germline V CDR1 and CDR2: DFQATT, SNEGSKA (reference sequence). Trimming took 1 base from V and 0 from J, leaving 12 bases between them. CDR3 loop: CSARGGTGANYGYTF. The CDR3 DNA sequence: TGCAGTGCTAGAGGCGGGACCGGAGCTAACTATGGCTACACCTTC.

This chain joins TRBV4-3 and TRBJ2-1; 7 bases map to TRBD1. The germline V gene encodes CDR1 LGHNA and CDR2 YSLEER. CDR3 length: 16 amino acids. Trimming cost V 4 bases and J 5 bases; bases outside gene matches: 11. CDR3 DNA: TGCGCCAGCAGCCCCAAGGGGAGACAGGGAAACAATGAGCAGTTCTTC. This codes for CASSPKGRQGNNEQFF.

This clonotype was seen only a few times. The rearrangement uses TRBV12-3 or TRBV12-4 and TRBJ1-4, with D possibly being TRBD1 (6 bases). The CDR3 consists of 14 residues. Trimming pared 6 bases from V and 8 bases from J, leaving 16 bases between. The CDR3 DNA reads as TGTGCCAGCAGCTCTACTACAGGGAACGAAAAACTGTTTTTT. It is translated as CASSSTTGNEKLFF.

This chain connects TRBV5-5 to TRBJ1-2; 7 bases match TRBD1. The V segment lost 4 bases and the J segment 6 bases; nucleotides outside the gene matches: 12. Germline V CDR1 and CDR2: SGHKS, YYEKEE (reference sequence). The CDR3 covers 15 residues. Here the CDR3 reads CASSGAPTGADGYTF. The CDR3 DNA reads as TGTGCCAGCAGCGGGGCGCCAACAGGGGCGGATGGCTACACCTTC. The full variable domain, its missing parts supplied by reference TRBV5-5 and TRBJ1-2, is DAGVTQSPTHLIKTRGQQVTLRCSPISGHKSVSWYQQVLGQGPQFIFQYYEKEERGRGNFPDRFSARQFPNYSSELNVNALLLGDSALYLCASSGAPTGADGYTFGSGTRLTVV.

This clonotype was counted between two and nine times. The chain couples TRBV2 to TRBJ1-5, with no clear D. The germline V gene has CDR1 SNHLY and CDR2 FYNNEI. The CDR3 totals 13 residues. V was shortened by 7 bases and J by 5 bases, with 12 bases between the two germline ends. CDR3 loop: CASNGPRDQPQHF. CDR3 bases: TGTGCCAGCAACGGTCCAAGGGATCAGCCCCAGCATTTT.

The CDR3 nucleotides are TGTGCCAGCAGCCTACTGCTTCCGGGACAGTCGGCCAAAAACATTCAGTACTTC. This codes for CASSLLLPGQSAKNIQYF. The chain joins TRBV6-2 or TRBV6-3 to TRBJ2-4; 7 bases fit TRBD1. V gave up 6 bases and J gave up 1 base; unmatched junction bases: 15. The germline gives CDR1 MNHEY, CDR2 SVGEGT. The CDR3 loop spans 18 amino acids.

This clonotype was detected ten times or more. V is TRBV5-6 and J is TRBJ2-2; TRBD1 aligns across 7 bases. Looked up from germline, CDR1 is SGHDT and CDR2 is YYEEEE. This CDR3 is built from 16 residues. V lost 2 bases, J lost 7 bases, and 11 bases stayed unmatched. In DNA form, the CDR3 reads TGTGCCAGCAGCTTTCGTAGGGACAGCCGAGGCGGGGAGCTGTTTTTT. Translated, it gives CASSFRRDSRGGELFF.

The chain has TRBV7-6 and TRBJ2-2; 8 positions match TRBD1. The germline gives CDR1 SGHVS, CDR2 FNYEAQ. Trimming at V came to 8 bases and at J to 4 bases, leaving 12 bases not matched to a gene. CDR3 size: 16 residues. CDR3 sequence (DNA): TGTGCCAGCGGGGTGATGGGACAGGCGGGCACCGGGGAGCTGTTTTTT. It yields the protein CASGVMGQAGTGELFF.

This clonotype was seen a single time. One end of the junction is discordant with germline, which a read error may explain. The chain combines TRBV11-1 with TRBJ2-1; 9 nucleotides align to TRBD2. From germline, CDR1 is SGHAT and CDR2 FQDESV (reference sequence). The CDR3 is 11 amino acids. CDR3 DNA: TGTGCCAGCAGCGGTCGGGTAGCGGGGGATTTC. It encodes CASSGRVAGDF.

This clonotype has only a few counts. This chain links TRBV30 with TRBJ2-5; weak D call: TRBD2 (5 bases). Germline lookup yields CDR1 GTSNPN and CDR2 SVGIG (reference sequence). CDR3 length equals 13 residues. Trimming removed 4 bases from V and 5 bases from J, with 14 bases in between. The CDR3, as DNA: TGTGCCTGGAACCCGGGAATGAGTGAGACCCAGTACTTC. Its translation is CAWNPGMSETQYF.

Remarks on this clonotype: The junction departs from germline at one end; a sequencing error may be responsible. The J gene is TRBJ1-5, the V gene TRBV3-1, with D possibly TRBD1 on 5 matching bases. The germline V gene encodes CDR1 LGHDT and CDR2 YNNKEL (reference sequence). The CDR3 length is 14 residues. For the CDR3, the DNA is TGTGCCAGCAGCCTGGGGACGGGGAATCAGCCCAAGCATTTT. As protein: CASSLGTGNQPKHF.

This clonotype has a count of ten or more. The rearrangement links TRBV12-3 or TRBV12-4 to TRBJ2-3; 7 bases align to TRBD2. V was pared by 3 bases and J by 1 base, with 7 bases of the junction left unmatched. This CDR3 is built from 16 residues. The CDR3 DNA reads as TGTGCCAGCAGTTTTGCGGCGGGGGTTGGCACAGATACGCAGTATTTT. This gives the protein CASSFAAGVGTDTQYF.

The chain joins TRBV4-3 to TRBJ2-1, with 10 bases identical to TRBD2. In germline, CDR1 is LGHNA, CDR2 YSLEER. Unmatched junction bases numbered 7, after V lost 4 bases and J lost 4 bases. The CDR3 extends over 16 amino acids. The CDR3: CASSRRTSGVYNEQFF. CDR3 coding DNA: TGCGCCAGCAGCCGTAGAACTAGCGGGGTTTACAATGAGCAGTTCTTC.

The chain couples TRBV5-1 to TRBJ1-1, with D perhaps matching TRBD1 (5 bases). The CDR3 has 13 amino acids. CDR1 is SGHRS, CDR2 YFSETQ, per germline. V was trimmed by 5 bases and J by 1 base, leaving 9 bases between them. CDR3 protein: CASSRGKNTEAFF. Here the CDR3 DNA reads TGCGCCAGCAGTCGGGGGAAGAACACTGAAGCTTTCTTT.

This clonotype appeared a few times. This rearrangement joins TRBV7-2 to TRBJ1-2; 9 bases fit TRBD1. CDR1 and CDR2 (germline): SGHTA, FQGNSA. V gave up 5 bases and J gave up 7 bases; unmatched junction bases: 8. This CDR3 is 14 amino acids long. The CDR3 DNA follows: TGTGCCAGCAGCCTAGTAACAGGGGGCCGTGGCTACACCTTC. Protein sequence: CASSLVTGGRGYTF.

V usage is TRBV12-3 or TRBV12-4 and J usage is TRBJ1-1, with unresolved D. The length of the CDR3 is 12 residues. The V end lost 5 bases, the J end lost 4 bases, and 8 bases lay between the germline ends. DNA for the CDR3: TGTGCCAGCAGTCCCTTGGGCACTGAAGCTTTCTTT. It codes for CASSPLGTEAFF.

The rearrangement joins TRBV7-6 to TRBJ2-7, with a possible D match to TRBD1 (6 bases). Trimming stripped 1 base from V and 0 bases from J, with 10 bases between. The germline gives CDR1 SGHVS, CDR2 FNYEAQ. The CDR3 is 15 residues long. CDR3 protein: CASSLVQGSSYEQYF. DNA for the CDR3: TGTGCCAGCAGCTTAGTGCAGGGGAGCTCCTACGAGCAGTACTTC.

In its sample, this clonotype is medium-sized. The genes are TRBV5-1 and TRBJ2-2; D is possibly TRBD2 (5 bases). The germline V and J ends were trimmed by 2 bases and 1 base, with 9 bases remaining between them. The CDR3 runs 15 residues. The germline V gene has CDR1 SGHRS and CDR2 YFSETQ. The CDR3 region has the DNA TGCGCCAGCAGCTTAATCGAGGGGAACACCGGGGAGCTGTTTTTT. Translation: CASSLIEGNTGELFF.

The chain links TRBV15 to TRBJ2-5; TRBD1 might be the D (7 bases). Trimming removed 1 base from V and 5 bases from J, with 14 bases in between. Germline V gene data show CDR1 as LNHNV and CDR2 as YYDKDF (reference sequence). The CDR3 totals 15 residues. The CDR3 sequence is CATSRGGRGDETQYF. As DNA, the CDR3 is TGTGCCACCAGCAGAGGAGGCAGGGGGGACGAGACCCAGTACTTC. Using reference TRBV15 and TRBJ2-5 for the parts outside the CDR3, the full variable domain is DAMVIQNPRYQVTQFGKPVTLSCSQTLNHNVMYWYQQKSSQAPKLLFHYYDKDFNNEADTPDNFQSRRPNTSFCFLDIRSPGLGDTAMYLCATSRGGRGDETQYFGPGTRLLVL.

The chain carries TRBV27 and TRBJ2-5; 7 nucleotides line up with TRBD1. Germline-derived CDR1 and CDR2 are MNHEY and SMNVEV (reference sequence). This CDR3 spans 14 amino acids. Trimming cost V 5 bases and J 4 bases; bases outside gene matches: 7. The CDR3 reads CASSPRPGGETQYF. CDR3 coding DNA: TGTGCCAGCAGTCCTCGCCCAGGGGGAGAGACCCAGTACTTC.

This clonotype was seen repeatedly, ten times or more. This chain uses TRBV9 with TRBJ2-3; D is unresolved. Trimming pared 0 bases from V and 5 bases from J, leaving 7 bases between. Germline lookup yields CDR1 SGDLS and CDR2 YYNGEE. CDR3 length: 13 residues. The chain's CDR3 is CASSVAGKDTQYF. CDR3 in DNA: TGTGCCAGCAGCGTAGCTGGAAAAGATACGCAGTATTTT.

This clonotype was detected only a few times. The V call is TRBV7-2, the J call TRBJ2-7, with D unresolved. Germline V lookup: CDR1 SGHTA, CDR2 FQGNSA. CDR3 length: 17 amino acids. V was shortened by 5 bases and J by 0 bases, with 20 bases between the two germline ends. CDR3 in DNA: TGTGCCAGCAGCAGGTCTGCGGCCGCTTCACTCTCCTACGAGCAGTACTTC. This sequence encodes CASSRSAAASLSYEQYF.

The chain couples TRBV6-5 to TRBJ2-2; 9 bases fit TRBD1. The CDR3 spans 15 residues. Germline V CDR1 and CDR2: MNHEY, SVGAGI. Germline trimming cut 0 bases from V and 6 bases from J; bases unmatched to any gene: 2. CDR3 region: CASSYSDRGSGELFF. As DNA, the CDR3 is TGTGCCAGCAGTTACTCGGACAGGGGATCCGGGGAGCTGTTTTTT.

The chain recombines TRBV10-3 with TRBJ1-5; 7 bases are shared with TRBD1. There are 13 residues in the CDR3. The trim removed 9 bases at V and 6 bases at J, leaving 8 bases unmatched. Germline CDR1 ENHRY, CDR2 SYGVKD. The CDR3 loop is CAIMDRITQPQHF. Written as DNA, the CDR3 is TGTGCCATAATGGACAGGATCACTCAGCCCCAGCATTTT.

The sample holds many counts of this clonotype. V gene TRBV4-3 combines with J gene TRBJ2-5, with D unresolved. V was cut by 0 bases and J by 11 bases, with 13 bases left in between. Germline CDR1 reads LGHNA; CDR2 reads YSLEER. The CDR3 spans 13 residues. CDR3 in amino acids: CASSQETWGTQYF. DNA of the CDR3: TGCGCCAGCAGCCAAGAAACTTGGGGAACGCAGTACTTC.

This chain joins TRBV12-3 or TRBV12-4 and TRBJ2-5, with D tentatively TRBD2 (7 bases). V was cut by 5 bases and J by 2 bases, with 15 bases left in between. The CDR3 runs 15 residues. CDR3 nucleotide sequence: TGTGCCAGCAGTCCGGCGGGGGCCGTGCAAGAGACCCAGTACTTC. Protein product: CASSPAGAVQETQYF.

The rearrangement uses TRBV10-1 and TRBJ2-7, with a possible D match to TRBD2 (6 bases). V was cut by 2 bases and J by 1 base, with 21 bases left in between. This CDR3 is built from 18 residues. Germline loops: CDR1 WNHNN, CDR2 SYGVQD (reference sequence). CDR3 protein: CASSETGDFPRGSYEQYF. CDR3 bases: TGCGCCAGCAGTGAGACGGGGGACTTTCCTAGGGGTTCCTACGAGCAGTACTTC.

The CDR3 is CSASGGPHGNLFF. CDR3 in DNA: TGCAGTGCTAGTGGGGGGCCACACGGGAATCTGTTTTTT. The chain links TRBV20-1 to TRBJ2-2; D is possibly TRBD1 or TRBD2 (6 bases each). The CDR3 sequence is 13 residues long. From germline, CDR1 is DFQATT and CDR2 SNEGSKA (reference sequence). With 3 bases removed from V and 14 bases from J, the gap between germline ends came to 19 bases.

A few counts support this clonotype. The CDR3 region is CASSRRVHTDTQYF. The CDR3 DNA sequence: TGTGCCAGCAGCCGTCGGGTGCACACAGATACGCAGTATTTT. The chain combines TRBV7-2 with TRBJ2-3; D not certain. V was shortened by 5 bases and J by 2 bases, with 11 bases between the two germline ends. The CDR3 consists of 14 residues. The germline V gene encodes CDR1 SGHTA and CDR2 FQGNSA.